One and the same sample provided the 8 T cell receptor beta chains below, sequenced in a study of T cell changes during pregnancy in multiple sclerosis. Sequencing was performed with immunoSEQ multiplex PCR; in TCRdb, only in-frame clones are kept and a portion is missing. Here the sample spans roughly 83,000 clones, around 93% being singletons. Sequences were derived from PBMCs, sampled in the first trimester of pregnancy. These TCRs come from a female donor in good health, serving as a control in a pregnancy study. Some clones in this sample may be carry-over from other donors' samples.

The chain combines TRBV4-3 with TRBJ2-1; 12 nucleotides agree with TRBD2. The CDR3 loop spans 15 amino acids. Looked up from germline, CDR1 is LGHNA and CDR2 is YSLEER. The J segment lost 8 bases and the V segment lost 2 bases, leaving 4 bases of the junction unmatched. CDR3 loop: CASSQLAGGPHEQFF. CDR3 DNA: TGCGCCAGCAGCCAACTAGCGGGAGGGCCTCATGAGCAGTTCTTC.

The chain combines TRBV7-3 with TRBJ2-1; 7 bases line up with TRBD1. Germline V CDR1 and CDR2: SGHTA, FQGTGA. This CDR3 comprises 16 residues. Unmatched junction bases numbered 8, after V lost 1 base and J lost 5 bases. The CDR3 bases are TGTGCCAGCAGCTTAAGGGCCCGGGACAGTAACAATGAGCAGTTCTTC. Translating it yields CASSLRARDSNNEQFF.

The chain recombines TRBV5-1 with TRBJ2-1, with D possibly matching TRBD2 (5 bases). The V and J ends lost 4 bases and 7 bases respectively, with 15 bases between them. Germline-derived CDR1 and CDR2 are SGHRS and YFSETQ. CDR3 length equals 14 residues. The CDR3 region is CASSKEAGQNEQFF. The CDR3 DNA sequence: TGCGCCAGCAGCAAGGAGGCGGGTCAGAATGAGCAGTTCTTC. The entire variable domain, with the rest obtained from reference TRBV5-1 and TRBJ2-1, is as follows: KAGVTQTPRYLIKTRGQQVTLSCSPISGHRSVSWYQQTPGQGLQFLFEYFSETQRNKGNFPGRFSGRQFSNSRSEMNVSTLELGDSALYLCASSKEAGQNEQFFGPGTRLTVL.

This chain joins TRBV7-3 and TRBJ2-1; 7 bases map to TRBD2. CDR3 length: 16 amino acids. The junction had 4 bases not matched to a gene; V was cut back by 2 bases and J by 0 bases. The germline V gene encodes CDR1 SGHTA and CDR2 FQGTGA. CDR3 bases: TGTGCCAGCAGCTTATATCGCGGGAGCTCCTACAATGAGCAGTTCTTC. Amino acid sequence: CASSLYRGSSYNEQFF.

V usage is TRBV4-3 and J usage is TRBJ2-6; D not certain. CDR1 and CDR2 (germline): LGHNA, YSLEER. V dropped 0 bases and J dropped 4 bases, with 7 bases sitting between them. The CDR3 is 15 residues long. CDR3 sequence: CASSQDIQGANVLTF. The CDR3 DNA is TGCGCCAGCAGCCAAGATATACAGGGGGCCAACGTCCTGACTTTC.

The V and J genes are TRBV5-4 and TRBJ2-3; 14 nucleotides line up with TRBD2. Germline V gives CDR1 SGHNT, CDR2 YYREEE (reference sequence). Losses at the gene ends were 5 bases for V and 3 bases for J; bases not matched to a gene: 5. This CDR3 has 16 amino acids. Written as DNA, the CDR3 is TGTGCCAGCAGTTCAAGACTAGCGGGGGGGACAGATACGCAGTATTTT. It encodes CASSSRLAGGTDTQYF. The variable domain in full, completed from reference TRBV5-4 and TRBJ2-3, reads ETGVTQSPTHLIKTRGQQVTLRCSSQSGHNTVSWYQQALGQGPQFIFQYYREEENGRGNFPPRFSGLQFPNYSSELNVNALELDDSALYLCASSSRLAGGTDTQYFGPGTRLTVL.

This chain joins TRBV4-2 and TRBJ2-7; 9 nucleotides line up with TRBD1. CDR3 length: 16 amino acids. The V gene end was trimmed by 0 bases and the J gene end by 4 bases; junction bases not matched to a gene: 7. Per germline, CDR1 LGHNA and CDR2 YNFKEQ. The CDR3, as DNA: TGTGCCAGCAGCCAAGATTCGGGACAGGGTACTTACGAGCAGTACTTC. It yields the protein CASSQDSGQGTYEQYF.

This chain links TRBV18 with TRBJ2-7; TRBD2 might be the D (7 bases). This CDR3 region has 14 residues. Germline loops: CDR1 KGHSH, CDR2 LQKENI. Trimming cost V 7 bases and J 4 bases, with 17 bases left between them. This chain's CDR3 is CASLGGPGEYEQYF. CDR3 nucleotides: TGTGCCAGCTTGGGGGGGCCCGGAGAATACGAGCAGTACTTC.